These T cell receptor beta chains were read from a single sample in a study of Ad26.COV2.S vaccination and SARS-CoV-2 variants. Sequenced by immunoSEQ multiplex PCR; TCRdb stores in-frame clones only, minus some. Among about half a million clones, 80% to 90% were seen once, and the ten largest hold about 1.5%. Here the sequenced sample was peripheral blood, taken in a trial of Ad26.COV2.S vaccine versus placebo. The receptor source for this set is a person between 18 and 65 years old who received the Ad26.COV2.S COVID-19 vaccine or a placebo. CDR3s include the opening cysteine and the closing phenylalanine or tryptophan. Each record gives: D gene, J gene, clone size, V gene, CDR3 DNA, CDR3 protein. A D gene is named only where the DNA matches it firmly. Clone size is given for some rows only: seen once, a few or many times, or a class if the clone is expanded.

NA TRBJ2-1 few TRBV7-9 TGTGCCAGCAGCTTACAATACAATGAGCAGTTCTTC CASSLQYNEQFF
TRBD2 TRBJ2-3 NA TRBV30 TGTGCCTGGAGCAACTCTGGGGCGGGAGGGCCGCCAGATACGCAGTATTTT CAWSNSGAGGPPDTQYF
NA TRBJ1-1 once TRBV5-4 TGTGCCAGCAGCTCTGGACCCAACACTGAAGCTTTCTTT CASSSGPNTEAFF
NA TRBJ2-3 NA TRBV10-3 TGTGCCATCAGTGTTCTGGGGAGGGGGGGCCTAACAGATACGCAGTATTTT CAISVLGRGGLTDTQYF
TRBD1 TRBJ1-2 few TRBV7-9 TGTGCCAGCAGCCCGGGGGACAGGGGAAATGGCTACACCTTC CASSPGDRGNGYTF
NA TRBJ2-7 once TRBV11-2 TGTGCCAGCAGCCTCAACTACGAGCAGTACTTC CASSLNYEQYF
NA TRBJ1-1 once TRBV10-3 TGTGCCGTCAACAACGGACCGACAGCGGAAGCTTTCTTT CAVNNGPTAEAFF
NA TRBJ2-5 NA TRBV30 TGTGCCTGGAGGCCCGGGCCCACAGGGTCCCAGTACTTC CAWRPGPTGSQYF
NA TRBJ2-7 NA TRBV7-9 TGTGCCAGCAGCGGAGGTACCACAAACTACGAGCAGTACTTC CASSGGTTNYEQYF
NA TRBJ1-3 NA TRBV2 TGTGCCAGCAGAGACGCCGGGACCAAGTCTGGAAACACCATATATTTT CASRDAGTKSGNTIYF
NA TRBJ2-3 NA TRBV4-3 TGCGCCAGCAGCCAAGGGAAATTAAGGGGATTGACAGATACGCAGTATTTT CASSQGKLRGLTDTQYF
TRBD1 TRBJ1-5 NA TRBV10-2 TGCGCCAGCTGCCGGACAGGGGGCGGGAATCAGCCCCAGCATTTT CASCRTGGGNQPQHF
NA TRBJ1-2 NA TRBV5-1 TGCGCCAGCAGCTTGGGGGCAGGCCACCTGCCCATCGATGGCTACACCTTC CASSLGAGHLPIDGYTF
TRBD2 TRBJ2-3 NA TRBV14 TGTGCCAGCAGCCGATTCCTGGCTAGCGGGATTGTTAGCACAGATACGCAGTATTTT CASSRFLASGIVSTDTQYF
NA TRBJ1-2 NA TRBV10-1 TGCGCCAGCACCGGAGGATGTGGGCCAATCTCTAACTATGGCTACACCTTC CASTGGCGPISNYGYTF
NA TRBJ1-2 NA TRBV6-1 TGTGCCAGCAGTGAAGGCAGTGGCTACACCTTC CASSEGSGYTF
NA TRBJ2-5 NA TRBV4-2 TGTGCCAGCAGCCAAGAGGGGGGTAGGGAAGAGACCCAGTACTTC CASSQEGGREETQYF
NA TRBJ1-2 NA TRBV3-1/TRBV3-2 TGTGCCAGCAGCCATAGACAGACCTATGGCTACACCTTC CASSHRQTYGYTF
NA TRBJ2-7 NA TRBV6-5 TGTGCCAGCAGTCGTCCCGGACAGACTCACGAGCAGTACTTC CASSRPGQTHEQYF
NA TRBJ2-7 few TRBV20-1 TGCAGTGCTAGTTCCGGGGGGCCCCCCTACGAGCAGTACTTC CSASSGGPPYEQYF
NA TRBJ2-7 NA TRBV6-1 TGTGCCAGCAGTGAAGGGAGCCCCTACGAGCAGTACTTC CASSEGSPYEQYF
NA TRBJ1-2 NA TRBV5-6 TGTGCCAGCAGCTTGGATGGGCCCGGCTACACCTTC CASSLDGPGYTF
NA TRBJ1-1 NA TRBV7-2 TGTGCCAGCAGCCCCCAGTCTGGGACTGAAGCTTTCTTT CASSPQSGTEAFF
NA TRBJ2-2 NA TRBV6-5 TGTGCCAGCAGTTACTCCAGACTCGGGGAGCTGTTTTTT CASSYSRLGELFF
NA TRBJ2-7 NA TRBV4-1 TGCGCCAGCAGCCAAGAACCGGGAGCACACGAGCAGTACTTC CASSQEPGAHEQYF
NA TRBJ2-7 NA TRBV11-1 TGTGCCAGCAGCAGACGAGGGTACGAGCAGTACTTC CASSRRGYEQYF
TRBD1 TRBJ1-1 NA TRBV15 TGTGCCACCAGCAGAACCCAAACAGGGGGAAGCACTGAAGCTTTCTTT CATSRTQTGGSTEAFF
TRBD2 TRBJ2-7 NA TRBV30 TGTGCCTTCCGGGACTACGTCTACGAGCAGTACTTC CAFRDYVYEQYF
NA TRBJ2-5 NA TRBV19 TGTGCCAGTAGTATTCGGGGGCAAGAGACCCAGTACTTC CASSIRGQETQYF
TRBD1 TRBJ1-1 NA TRBV11-2 TGTGCCAGCCAAGGAGGGGGCAATGGCACTGAAGCTTTCTTT CASQGGGNGTEAFF
NA TRBJ2-2 NA TRBV30 TGTGCCTCCCTAATTTTCGGGGAGCTGTTTTTT CASLIFGELFF
TRBD1 TRBJ2-1 NA TRBV2 TGTGCCAGCAGGGGGACAGGGCGGGGTGAGCAGTTCTTC CASRGTGRGEQFF
NA TRBJ2-7 NA TRBV3-1/TRBV3-2 TGTGCCAGCAGACAAGACGGGCAGGGCGTCTACGAGCAGTACTTC CASRQDGQGVYEQYF
TRBD1 TRBJ1-4 once TRBV7-3 TGTGCCAGCAGCGTCACAGGGGGCGGAAAACTGTTTTTT CASSVTGGGKLFF
TRBD1 TRBJ1-2 NA TRBV5-4 TGTGCCAGCAGCTATATGACAGGGGGCGGGTTCTATGGCTACACCTTC CASSYMTGGGFYGYTF
NA TRBJ2-7 NA TRBV4-1 TGCGCCAGCAGCCAAGAACAGGGCACCAACGAGCAGTACTTC CASSQEQGTNEQYF
NA TRBJ2-5 NA TRBV6-5 TGTGCCAGCAGGACAGCTCAAGAGACCCAGTACTTC CASRTAQETQYF
TRBD2 TRBJ2-1 many TRBV27 TGTGCCAGCAGTTCCGGGACTAGCGGGGTTGAGCAGTTCTTC CASSSGTSGVEQFF
NA TRBJ1-3 NA TRBV19 TGTGCCAGTACCCTCTTAAGCTCTGGAAACACCATATATTTT CASTLLSSGNTIYF
NA TRBJ2-7 NA TRBV28 TGTGCCAGTACTTCTTCCTACGAGCAGTACTTC CASTSSYEQYF
NA TRBJ2-3 NA TRBV7-6 TGTGCCAGCAGCTCAGGGATTACTAGCACAGATACGCAGTATTTT CASSSGITSTDTQYF